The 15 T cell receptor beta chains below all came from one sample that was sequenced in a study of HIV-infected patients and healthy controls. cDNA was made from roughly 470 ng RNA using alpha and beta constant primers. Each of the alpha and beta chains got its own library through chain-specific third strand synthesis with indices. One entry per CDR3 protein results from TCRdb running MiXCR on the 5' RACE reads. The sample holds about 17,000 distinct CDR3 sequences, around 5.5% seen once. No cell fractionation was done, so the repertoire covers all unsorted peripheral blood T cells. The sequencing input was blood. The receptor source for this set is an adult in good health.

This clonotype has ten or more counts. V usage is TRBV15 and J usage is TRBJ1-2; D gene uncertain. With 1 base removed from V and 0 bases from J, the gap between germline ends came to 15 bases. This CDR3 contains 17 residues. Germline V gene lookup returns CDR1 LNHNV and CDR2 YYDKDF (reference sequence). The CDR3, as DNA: TGTGCCACCAGCAGAGGCGGATTACAGAGAGCTAACTATGGCTACACCTTC. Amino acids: CATSRGGLQRANYGYTF.

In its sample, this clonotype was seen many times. CDR3: CASSRTGMSSYNSPLHF. The CDR3, as DNA: TGTGCCAGCAGTCGGACAGGAATGAGCTCCTATAATTCACCCCTCCACTTT. The chain employs TRBV6-5 and TRBJ1-6; 7 bases map to TRBD1. The CDR3 consists of 17 residues. With 5 bases clipped from V and 0 bases from J, the junction kept 7 bases outside the gene matches. Germline assignment: CDR1 MNHEY and CDR2 SVGAGI.

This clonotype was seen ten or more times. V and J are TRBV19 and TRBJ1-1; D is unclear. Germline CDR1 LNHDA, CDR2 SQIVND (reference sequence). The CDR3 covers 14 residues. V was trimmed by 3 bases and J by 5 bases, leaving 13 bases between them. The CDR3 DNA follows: TGTGCCAGTAGTATGTTTGGCCGAGGGACTGAAGCTTTCTTT. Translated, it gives CASSMFGRGTEAFF. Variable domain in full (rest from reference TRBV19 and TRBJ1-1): DGGITQSPKYLFRKEGQNVTLSCEQNLNHDAMYWYRQDPGQGLRLIYYSQIVNDFQKGDIAEGYSVSREKKESFPLTVTSAQKNPTAFYLCASSMFGRGTEAFFGQGTRLTVV.

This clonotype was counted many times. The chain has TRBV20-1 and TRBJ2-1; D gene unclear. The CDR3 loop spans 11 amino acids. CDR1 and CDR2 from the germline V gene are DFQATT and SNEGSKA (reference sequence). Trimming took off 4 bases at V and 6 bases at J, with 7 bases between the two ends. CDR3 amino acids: CSATLANEQFF. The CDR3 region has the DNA TGCAGTGCTACCTTGGCCAATGAGCAGTTCTTC.

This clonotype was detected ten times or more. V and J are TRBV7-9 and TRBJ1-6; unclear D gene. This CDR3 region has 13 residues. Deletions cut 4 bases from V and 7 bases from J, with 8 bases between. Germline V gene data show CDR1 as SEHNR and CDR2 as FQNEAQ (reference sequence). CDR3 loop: CASSYDGNSPLHF. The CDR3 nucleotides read TGTGCCAGCAGCTACGACGGGAATTCACCCCTCCACTTT.

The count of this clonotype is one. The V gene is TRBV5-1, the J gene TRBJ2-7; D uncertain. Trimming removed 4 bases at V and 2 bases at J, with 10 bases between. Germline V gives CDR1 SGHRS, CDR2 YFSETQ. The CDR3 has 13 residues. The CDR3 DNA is TGCGCCAGCAGCCGTGGCAGCCCCTACGAGCAGTACTTC. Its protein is CASSRGSPYEQYF.

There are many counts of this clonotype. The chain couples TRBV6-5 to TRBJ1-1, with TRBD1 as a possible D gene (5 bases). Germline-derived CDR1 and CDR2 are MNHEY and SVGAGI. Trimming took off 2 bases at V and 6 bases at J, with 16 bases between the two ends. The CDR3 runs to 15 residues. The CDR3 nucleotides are TGTGCCAGCAGTTACCCCGGACGGGGGATGGCTGAAGCTTTCTTT. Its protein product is CASSYPGRGMAEAFF.

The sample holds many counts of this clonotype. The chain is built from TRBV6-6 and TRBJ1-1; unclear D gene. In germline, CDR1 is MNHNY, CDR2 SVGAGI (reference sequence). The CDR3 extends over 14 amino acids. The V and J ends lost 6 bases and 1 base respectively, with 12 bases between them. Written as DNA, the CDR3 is TGTGCCAGCAGCTCCATTACGGGGAACACTGAAGCTTTCTTT. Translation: CASSSITGNTEAFF.

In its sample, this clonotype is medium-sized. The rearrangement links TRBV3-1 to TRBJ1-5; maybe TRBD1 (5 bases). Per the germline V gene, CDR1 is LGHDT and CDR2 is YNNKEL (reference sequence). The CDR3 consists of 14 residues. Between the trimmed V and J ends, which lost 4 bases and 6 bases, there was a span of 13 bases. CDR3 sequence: CASSRRQYGQPQHF. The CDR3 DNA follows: TGTGCCAGCAGCCGAAGACAGTACGGTCAGCCCCAGCATTTT.

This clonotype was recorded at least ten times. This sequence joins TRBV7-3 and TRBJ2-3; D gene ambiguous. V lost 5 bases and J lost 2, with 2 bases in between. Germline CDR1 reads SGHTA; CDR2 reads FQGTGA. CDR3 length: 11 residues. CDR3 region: CASSNTDTQYF. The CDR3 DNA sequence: TGTGCCAGCAGCAACACAGATACGCAGTATTTT.

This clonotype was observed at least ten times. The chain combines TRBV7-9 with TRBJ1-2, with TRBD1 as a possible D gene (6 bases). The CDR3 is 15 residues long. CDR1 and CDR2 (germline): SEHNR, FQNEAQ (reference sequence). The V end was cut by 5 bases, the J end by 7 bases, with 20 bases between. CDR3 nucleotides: TGTGCCAGCAGCCCGGGGGCCGATCCTGGGAGTGGCTACACCTTC. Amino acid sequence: CASSPGADPGSGYTF.

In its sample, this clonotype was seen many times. CDR3 sequence reads: CASSSTGGFGETQYF. The CDR3 DNA reads TGTGCCAGCAGCTCAACGGGGGGGTTCGGAGAGACCCAGTACTTC. V is TRBV9 and J is TRBJ2-5; TRBD2 matches at 8 bases. The germline V gene encodes CDR1 SGDLS and CDR2 YYNGEE. The CDR3 runs 15 residues. The V segment lost 4 bases and the J segment 4 bases; nucleotides outside the gene matches: 9. The full variable domain, with the rest looked up from reference TRBV9 and TRBJ2-5, is DSGVTQTPKHLITATGQRVTLRCSPRSGDLSVYWYQQSLDQGLQFLIQYYNGEERAKGNILERFSAQQFPDLHSELNLSSLELGDSALYFCASSSTGGFGETQYFGPGTRLLVL.

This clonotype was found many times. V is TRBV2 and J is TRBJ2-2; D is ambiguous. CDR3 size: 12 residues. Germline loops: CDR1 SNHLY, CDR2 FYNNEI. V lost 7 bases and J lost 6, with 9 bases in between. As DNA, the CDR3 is TGTGCCAGCACCGGGTTTCCCGGGGAGCTGTTTTTT. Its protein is CASTGFPGELFF.

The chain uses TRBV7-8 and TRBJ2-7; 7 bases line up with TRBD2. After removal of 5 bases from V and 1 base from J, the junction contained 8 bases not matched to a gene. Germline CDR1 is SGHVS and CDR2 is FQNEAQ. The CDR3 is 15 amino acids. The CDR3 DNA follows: TGTGCCAGCAGCGCAAAAAGGACTAGATCCTACGAGCAGTACTTC. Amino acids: CASSAKRTRSYEQYF.

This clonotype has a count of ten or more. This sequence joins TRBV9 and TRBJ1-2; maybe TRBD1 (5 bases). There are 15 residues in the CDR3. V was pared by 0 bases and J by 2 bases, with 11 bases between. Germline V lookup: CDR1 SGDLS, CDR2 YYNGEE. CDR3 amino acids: CASSVGVGENYGYTF. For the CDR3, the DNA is TGTGCCAGCAGCGTAGGGGTAGGGGAGAACTATGGCTACACCTTC.